The 15 T cell receptor beta chains presented below share a single source sample, sequenced in a study of blood T cells in healthy people across ages. Using a J-beta primer mix together with a sample-barcoded 5' primer, a second PCR was run for roughly 6 to 11 cycles. TCRdb fed the 5' RACE reads into MiXCR, producing one record per CDR3 protein. The data contain about 730,000 distinct CDR3 sequences, roughly two fifths of them singletons. Input material: blood. The receptors were sampled from a woman aged 55-69 years in good health.

About this clonotype: This could be a read error, since a much larger clone is one nucleotide away. The chain uses TRBV24-1 and TRBJ2-5; D unresolved. V lost 1 base, J lost 11 bases, and 10 bases lay in between. Germline CDR1 reads KGHDR; CDR2 reads SFDVKD. This CDR3 is 12 amino acids long. The CDR3 here is CATSDLYGEQYF. The CDR3 DNA is TGTGCCACCAGTGATTTATACGGTGAGCAGTACTTC.

This clonotype came up many times. The V and J genes are TRBV12-3 or TRBV12-4 and TRBJ1-2; 7 positions agree with TRBD1. Trimming took 5 bases from V and 4 from J; bases not matched to a gene: 4. The CDR3 is 13 amino acids. CDR3 sequence reads: CASSLGQTYGYTF. The CDR3 DNA follows: TGTGCCAGCAGTCTGGGACAGACCTATGGCTACACCTTC.

J is TRBJ1-5 and V is TRBV27; D ambiguous. Trimming cost V 2 bases and J 7 bases, with 12 bases left between them. CDR1 is MNHEY and CDR2 is SMNVEV in the germline V gene (reference sequence). The CDR3 contains 14 residues. The CDR3 DNA follows: TGTGCCAGCAGTTTAGTAGGGAATCGGCAGCCCCAGCATTTT. Its protein product is CASSLVGNRQPQHF.

This sequence joins TRBV3-1 and TRBJ1-6; unclear D gene. The CDR3 spans 14 residues. Germline V gene lookup returns CDR1 LGHDT and CDR2 YNNKEL (reference sequence). V gave up 8 bases and J gave up 0 bases, with 8 bases separating them. The CDR3 loop is CASGANSYNSPLHF. The DNA of the CDR3 is TGTGCCAGCGGAGCGAACTCCTATAATTCACCCCTCCACTTT.

The V and J genes are TRBV4-1 and TRBJ2-5; maybe TRBD1 (5 bases). CDR3 length: 15 amino acids. Germline loops: CDR1 MGHRA, CDR2 YSYEKL. Between the trimmed V and J ends, which lost 1 base and 5 bases, there was a span of 14 bases. CDR3 in amino acids: CASSQGAGFVETQYF. CDR3 sequence (DNA): TGCGCCAGCAGCCAAGGAGCAGGGTTTGTGGAGACCCAGTACTTC.

The rearrangement links TRBV27 to TRBJ2-1; no firm D call. The V and J ends lost 4 bases and 1 base respectively, with 8 bases between them. Germline CDR1 MNHEY, CDR2 SMNVEV (reference sequence). The CDR3 is 14 residues long. CDR3 sequence (DNA): TGTGCCAGCAGTTCAAGAGTATCCTACAATGAGCAGTTCTTC. Translated, it gives CASSSRVSYNEQFF.

The rearrangement links TRBV2 to TRBJ1-5, with 8 bases identical to TRBD1. Germline loops: CDR1 SNHLY, CDR2 FYNNEI. This CDR3 has 15 residues. V lost 6 bases, J lost 3 bases, and 7 bases stayed unmatched. Written as DNA, the CDR3 is TGTGCCAGCAGCGTCGGACAGGGAAACAATCAGCCCCAGCATTTT. Translated: CASSVGQGNNQPQHF.

The chain has TRBV2 and TRBJ1-1, with unresolved D. Trimming took off 2 bases at V and 4 bases at J, with 17 bases between the two ends. The length of the CDR3 is 16 residues. Germline CDR1 reads SNHLY; CDR2 reads FYNNEI. The CDR3 reads CASSEFSWGGGTEAFF. The CDR3 nucleotides read TGTGCCAGCAGTGAATTTAGCTGGGGTGGCGGCACTGAAGCTTTCTTT.

The rearrangement uses TRBV20-1 and TRBJ2-3; D is unresolved. Trimming cost V 2 bases and J 2 bases, with 8 bases left between them. Per the germline V gene, CDR1 is DFQATT and CDR2 is SNEGSKA (reference sequence). The CDR3 consists of 13 residues. The CDR3 is CSARLVVTDTQYF. The CDR3 DNA sequence: TGCAGTGCTAGATTGGTAGTCACAGATACGCAGTATTTT.

V and J are TRBV25-1 and TRBJ2-4, with TRBD2 identical over 7 bases. V lost 4 bases, J lost 9 bases, and 12 bases stayed unmatched. Germline V gives CDR1 MGHDK, CDR2 SYGVNS. The CDR3 has 15 amino acids. DNA of the CDR3: TGTGCCAGCAGTGCCGCCGCGGAGGGCGGGGGCATTCAGTACTTC. Residues: CASSAAAEGGGIQYF.

This clonotype appeared a few times. The V call is TRBV20-1, the J call TRBJ1-2; D unresolved. Germline lookup yields CDR1 DFQATT and CDR2 SNEGSKA (reference sequence). Between the trimmed V and J ends, which lost 3 bases and 6 bases, there was a span of 8 bases. The CDR3 is made up of 11 amino acids. CDR3 DNA sequence: TGCAGTGCTAGGCCCACGGATGGCTACACCTTC. This translates into CSARPTDGYTF.

There are a few counts of this clonotype. The V gene is TRBV28, the J gene TRBJ2-7; TRBD2 is a possible D gene (6 bases). V was shortened by 3 bases and J by 2 bases, with 11 bases between the two germline ends. Germline lookup yields CDR1 MDHEN and CDR2 SYDVKM. There are 14 residues in the CDR3. The CDR3 sequence is CASSFPSATYEQYF. The DNA for the CDR3 is TGTGCCAGCAGTTTTCCTAGCGCGACCTACGAGCAGTACTTC.

This clonotype was seen more than once but under ten times. J is TRBJ2-7 and V is TRBV7-2, with 8 positions matching TRBD2. With 3 bases clipped from V and 6 bases from J, the junction kept 16 bases outside the gene matches. In germline, CDR1 is SGHTA, CDR2 FQGNSA. The CDR3 spans 17 residues. For the CDR3, the DNA is TGTGCCAGCAGCTTCGCACTGAGCGGGAGCGGGGGCGGCGAGCAGTACTTC. This sequence encodes CASSFALSGSGGGEQYF.

The rearrangement links TRBV9 to TRBJ2-1, with D unresolved. Germline V gene lookup returns CDR1 SGDLS and CDR2 YYNGEE. V lost 2 bases to trimming and J lost 5 bases, with 8 bases between them. The CDR3 consists of 13 residues. CDR3 sequence: CASSVSTDNEQFF. The CDR3, as DNA: TGTGCCAGCAGCGTCTCGACTGACAATGAGCAGTTCTTC.

CDR3 nucleotides: TGCGCCAGCAGCACCACGAGAAGGGCTGAAGCTTTCTTT. Amino acids: CASSTTRRAEAFF. V gene TRBV4-3 combines with J gene TRBJ1-1; D is ambiguous. The germline V and J ends were trimmed by 5 bases and 6 bases, with 13 bases remaining between them. The CDR3 contains 13 residues. Germline V gene sequence: CDR1 LGHNA, CDR2 YSLEER.